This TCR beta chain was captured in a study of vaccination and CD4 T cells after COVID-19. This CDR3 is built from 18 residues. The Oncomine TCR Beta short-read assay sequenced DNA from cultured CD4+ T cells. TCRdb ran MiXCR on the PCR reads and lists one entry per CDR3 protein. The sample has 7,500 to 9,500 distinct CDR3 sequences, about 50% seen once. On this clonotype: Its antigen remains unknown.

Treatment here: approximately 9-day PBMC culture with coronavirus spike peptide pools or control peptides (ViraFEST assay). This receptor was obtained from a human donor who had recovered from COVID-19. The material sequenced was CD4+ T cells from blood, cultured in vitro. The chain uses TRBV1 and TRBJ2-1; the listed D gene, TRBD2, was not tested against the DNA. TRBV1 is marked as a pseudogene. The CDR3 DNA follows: TGCACCAGCAGAGGGTCTAGCGGGGGGTATTACTCCTACAATGAGCAGTTCTTC. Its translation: CTSRGSSGGYYSYNEQFF.